This is a list of T cell receptor beta chains from one sample in a study of early T cells in non-severe SARS-CoV-2 infection. TCRdb recomputed calls from the 5' RACE reads with MiXCR, one row per CDR3 protein. The table shows 69,000 or so distinct CDR3 sequences, with 8.5% to 10% occurring only once. Material: whole blood. These receptors all come from an adult who was a healthcare worker with PCR-confirmed SARS-CoV-2 infection or an uninfected control (not recorded which). The CDR3 runs from the conserved cysteine through the conserved F or W. D genes are given only for firm matches. Rows may omit the clone size; those that give it use once, few, many or a size class.

abundance: .; v_gene: TRBV7-8; len: 13; j_gene: TRBJ2-1; d_gene: .; CDR3aa: CVSSSHEGNEQFF; CDR3nt: TGTGTCAGCAGCTCCCACGAGGGCAATGAGCAGTTCTTC
abundance: .; v_gene: TRBV29-1; len: 13; j_gene: TRBJ2-5; d_gene: TRBD2; CDR3aa: CSGAGVTRETQYF; CDR3nt: TGCAGCGGAGCGGGGGTCACACGGGAGACCCAGTACTTC
abundance: .; v_gene: TRBV6-6; len: 15; j_gene: TRBJ2-3; d_gene: TRBD1; CDR3aa: CASSYSGQPTDTQYF; CDR3nt: TGTGCCAGCAGTTACTCGGGACAGCCCACAGATACGCAGTATTTT
abundance: .; v_gene: TRBV7-2; len: 18; j_gene: TRBJ2-3; d_gene: .; CDR3aa: CASSLVITGTTSTDTQYF; CDR3nt: TGTGCCAGCAGCTTAGTGATAACCGGGACAACTAGCACAGATACGCAGTATTTT
abundance: few; v_gene: TRBV2; len: 18; j_gene: TRBJ1-5; d_gene: .; CDR3aa: CASSEGAPPELSNQPQHF; CDR3nt: TGTGCCAGCAGTGAAGGCGCTCCCCCGGAACTTAGCAATCAGCCCCAGCATTTT
abundance: .; v_gene: TRBV18; len: 14; j_gene: TRBJ1-4; d_gene: .; CDR3aa: CASSPFRDAEKLFF; CDR3nt: TGTGCCAGCTCACCATTCCGAGATGCTGAAAAACTGTTTTTT
abundance: many; v_gene: TRBV28; len: 15; j_gene: TRBJ2-7; d_gene: TRBD1; CDR3aa: CASSPFLGQAYEQYF; CDR3nt: TGTGCCAGCAGTCCCTTCCTGGGACAGGCCTACGAGCAGTACTTC
abundance: .; v_gene: TRBV9; len: 17; j_gene: TRBJ1-2; d_gene: .; CDR3aa: CASSVATSLPEADGYTF; CDR3nt: TGTGCCAGCAGCGTAGCTACCTCACTGCCGGAGGCAGATGGCTACACCTTC
abundance: .; v_gene: TRBV6-5; len: 13; j_gene: TRBJ1-1; d_gene: .; CDR3aa: CASRKPGVTEAFF; CDR3nt: TGTGCCAGCAGGAAACCGGGAGTCACTGAAGCTTTCTTT
abundance: .; v_gene: TRBV29-1; len: 13; j_gene: TRBJ2-7; d_gene: TRBD1; CDR3aa: CSTRQGSSYEQYF; CDR3nt: TGCAGCACCAGACAGGGAAGCTCCTACGAGCAGTACTTC
abundance: .; v_gene: TRBV7-2; len: 14; j_gene: TRBJ2-4; d_gene: .; CDR3aa: CASSFDQGKNIQYF; CDR3nt: TGTGCCAGCAGCTTTGACCAGGGAAAAAACATTCAGTACTTC
abundance: many; v_gene: TRBV4-1; len: 15; j_gene: TRBJ2-7; d_gene: TRBD2; CDR3aa: CASSQGLATAYEQYF; CDR3nt: TGCGCCAGCAGCCAAGGACTAGCCACTGCCTACGAGCAGTACTTC
abundance: .; v_gene: TRBV6-6; len: 14; j_gene: TRBJ2-1; d_gene: .; CDR3aa: CASSFNPDSNEQFF; CDR3nt: TGTGCCAGCAGTTTCAATCCCGACTCCAATGAGCAGTTCTTC
abundance: many; v_gene: TRBV7-2; len: 14; j_gene: TRBJ1-5; d_gene: .; CDR3aa: CASSSGTPNQPQHF; CDR3nt: TGTGCCAGCAGCTCCGGGACACCTAATCAGCCCCAGCATTTT
abundance: few; v_gene: TRBV18; len: 15; j_gene: TRBJ2-7; d_gene: .; CDR3aa: CASSPPSARAYEQYF; CDR3nt: TGTGCCAGCTCACCACCGTCTGCCAGAGCCTACGAGCAGTACTTC
abundance: few; v_gene: TRBV15; len: 16; j_gene: TRBJ1-5; d_gene: .; CDR3aa: CATSRDRGSISQPQHF; CDR3nt: TGTGCCACCAGCAGAGATCGCGGCAGCATATCGCAGCCCCAGCATTTT
abundance: .; v_gene: TRBV18; len: 16; j_gene: TRBJ2-4; d_gene: .; CDR3aa: CASSPPRVGAKNIQYF; CDR3nt: TGTGCCAGCTCACCACCTAGGGTCGGGGCCAAAAACATTCAGTACTTC
abundance: few; v_gene: TRBV20-1; len: 13; j_gene: TRBJ1-4; d_gene: .; CDR3aa: CSARGVVDEKLFF; CDR3nt: TGCAGTGCTAGAGGGGTAGTGGATGAAAAACTGTTTTTT
abundance: .; v_gene: TRBV6-2/TRBV6-3; len: 14; j_gene: TRBJ1-1; d_gene: TRBD1; CDR3aa: CASRRQGAVTEAFF; CDR3nt: TGTGCCAGCAGGAGACAGGGGGCTGTCACTGAAGCTTTCTTT
abundance: few; v_gene: TRBV5-1; len: 15; j_gene: TRBJ2-5; d_gene: TRBD1; CDR3aa: CASSLQGAYEETQYF; CDR3nt: TGCGCCAGCAGCTTACAGGGGGCCTACGAAGAGACCCAGTACTTC
abundance: many; v_gene: TRBV6-6; len: 14; j_gene: TRBJ1-2; d_gene: .; CDR3aa: CASSWGKLNYGYTF; CDR3nt: TGTGCCAGCAGTTGGGGAAAACTTAACTATGGCTACACCTTC
abundance: once; v_gene: TRBV20-1; len: 10; j_gene: TRBJ1-1; d_gene: .; CDR3aa: CSARGAVAFF; CDR3nt: TGCAGTGCTAGAGGGGCGGTAGCTTTCTTT
abundance: many; v_gene: TRBV10-3; len: 16; j_gene: TRBJ2-1; d_gene: TRBD2; CDR3aa: CAISESETSIYNEQFF; CDR3nt: TGTGCCATCAGTGAGTCCGAGACTAGCATCTACAATGAGCAGTTCTTC
abundance: many; v_gene: TRBV5-8; len: 12; j_gene: TRBJ1-5; d_gene: .; CDR3aa: CASSFRNQPQHF; CDR3nt: TGTGCCAGCAGCTTTCGAAATCAGCCCCAGCATTTT
abundance: many; v_gene: TRBV4-2; len: 16; j_gene: TRBJ2-3; d_gene: .; CDR3aa: CASSQEGTPSTDTQYF; CDR3nt: TGTGCCAGCAGCCAAGAGGGGACACCTAGCACAGATACGCAGTATTTT
abundance: many; v_gene: TRBV2; len: 14; j_gene: TRBJ2-7; d_gene: TRBD1; CDR3aa: CATSPGGTGKEQYF; CDR3nt: TGTGCCACATCCCCCGGAGGGACAGGGAAAGAGCAGTACTTC
abundance: .; v_gene: TRBV7-9; len: 14; j_gene: TRBJ2-3; d_gene: .; CDR3aa: CASSLGLVPDTQYF; CDR3nt: TGTGCCAGCAGCTTAGGCCTAGTACCGGATACGCAGTATTTT
abundance: many; v_gene: TRBV24-1; len: 15; j_gene: TRBJ2-1; d_gene: .; CDR3aa: CATSAVDRHYNEQFF; CDR3nt: TGTGCCACCAGTGCCGTGGATCGGCATTACAATGAGCAGTTCTTC
abundance: few; v_gene: TRBV9; len: 15; j_gene: TRBJ2-1; d_gene: .; CDR3aa: CASSVGGTSADEQFF; CDR3nt: TGTGCCAGCAGCGTAGGAGGCACCTCCGCGGATGAGCAGTTCTTC
abundance: many; v_gene: TRBV5-5; len: 18; j_gene: TRBJ2-7; d_gene: TRBD2; CDR3aa: CASRPTGTSGRNPYEQYF; CDR3nt: TGTGCCAGCAGACCAACCGGGACTAGCGGGAGAAATCCCTACGAGCAGTACTTC
abundance: few; v_gene: TRBV24-1; len: 15; j_gene: TRBJ2-3; d_gene: .; CDR3aa: CATSRPGTSTDTQYF; CDR3nt: TGTGCCACCAGCCGCCCCGGGACAAGCACAGATACGCAGTATTTT
abundance: few; v_gene: TRBV7-2; len: 14; j_gene: TRBJ2-1; d_gene: .; CDR3aa: CASSWGAIPNEQFF; CDR3nt: TGTGCCAGCAGCTGGGGAGCCATTCCCAATGAGCAGTTCTTC
abundance: few; v_gene: TRBV7-9; len: 18; j_gene: TRBJ2-3; d_gene: .; CDR3aa: CASSRRLEIILRTDTQYF; CDR3nt: TGTGCCAGCAGCCGAAGACTAGAGATTATCTTACGCACAGATACGCAGTATTTT
abundance: .; v_gene: TRBV12-3/TRBV12-4; len: 13; j_gene: TRBJ2-1; d_gene: .; CDR3aa: CASSLSGDNEQFF; CDR3nt: TGTGCCAGCAGTTTGTCCGGTGACAATGAGCAGTTCTTC
abundance: .; v_gene: TRBV20-1; len: 13; j_gene: TRBJ1-2; d_gene: TRBD1; CDR3aa: CSAEPGQADGYTF; CDR3nt: TGCAGTGCTGAACCGGGACAGGCTGATGGCTACACCTTC
abundance: .; v_gene: TRBV28; len: 15; j_gene: TRBJ1-4; d_gene: .; CDR3aa: CASSLSGGEDEKLFF; CDR3nt: TGTGCCAGCAGCCTAAGCGGGGGGGAGGATGAAAAACTGTTTTTT
abundance: few; v_gene: TRBV20-1; len: 12; j_gene: TRBJ2-3; d_gene: .; CDR3aa: CSAPGLLDTQYF; CDR3nt: TGCAGTGCGCCGGGCTTGTTGGATACGCAGTATTTT
abundance: few; v_gene: TRBV12-2; len: 16; j_gene: TRBJ2-3; d_gene: .; CDR3aa: CASRLLRVNFTDTQYF; CDR3nt: TGTGCAAGTCGCTTATTGAGGGTCAATTTCACAGATACGCAGTATTTT
abundance: many; v_gene: TRBV20-1; len: 14; j_gene: TRBJ1-3; d_gene: .; CDR3aa: CSAKTRSSGNTIYF; CDR3nt: TGCAGTGCCAAGACTCGAAGCTCTGGAAACACCATATATTTT
abundance: once; v_gene: TRBV4-2; len: 13; j_gene: TRBJ2-2; d_gene: TRBD1; CDR3aa: CASSGQGSGELFF; CDR3nt: TGTGCCAGCAGTGGACAGGGTTCCGGGGAGCTGTTTTTT
abundance: many; v_gene: TRBV29-1; len: 14; j_gene: TRBJ1-2; d_gene: .; CDR3aa: CSVGTPEGYYGYTF; CDR3nt: TGCAGCGTGGGGACCCCTGAAGGATACTATGGCTACACCTTC
abundance: .; v_gene: TRBV7-9; len: 15; j_gene: TRBJ1-1; d_gene: .; CDR3aa: CASSPRTDMNTEAFF; CDR3nt: TGTGCCAGCAGCCCCCGGACAGATATGAACACTGAAGCTTTCTTT
abundance: few; v_gene: TRBV19; len: 12; j_gene: TRBJ2-1; d_gene: .; CDR3aa: CASSTSGDEQFF; CDR3nt: TGTGCCAGTAGTACCAGTGGCGATGAGCAGTTCTTC
abundance: .; v_gene: TRBV4-2; len: 15; j_gene: TRBJ2-3; d_gene: TRBD2; CDR3aa: CASSQDGTSGDTQYF; CDR3nt: TGTGCCAGCAGCCAAGACGGGACTAGCGGCGATACGCAGTATTTT
abundance: few; v_gene: TRBV6-2/TRBV6-3; len: 13; j_gene: TRBJ1-1; d_gene: .; CDR3aa: CASSRPRGTEAFF; CDR3nt: TGTGCCAGCAGCCGTCCCCGGGGCACTGAAGCTTTCTTT
abundance: .; v_gene: TRBV3-1; len: 18; j_gene: TRBJ1-6; d_gene: .; CDR3aa: CASSQLLGQSSYNSPLHF; CDR3nt: TGTGCCAGCAGCCAACTACTCGGACAGAGCTCCTATAATTCACCCCTCCACTTT
abundance: few; v_gene: TRBV7-2; len: 16; j_gene: TRBJ2-1; d_gene: .; CDR3aa: CASSLERDSLLNEQFF; CDR3nt: TGTGCCAGCAGCTTAGAAAGGGACTCCTTATTAAATGAGCAGTTCTTC
abundance: .; v_gene: TRBV9; len: 14; j_gene: TRBJ2-7; d_gene: .; CDR3aa: CASSARDQNYEQYF; CDR3nt: TGTGCCAGCAGCGCCCGGGACCAGAACTACGAGCAGTACTTC
abundance: many; v_gene: TRBV2; len: 15; j_gene: TRBJ2-3; d_gene: TRBD2; CDR3aa: CASSGLAGDTDTQYF; CDR3nt: TGTGCCAGCAGCGGACTAGCGGGAGATACAGATACGCAGTATTTT